Listed here are 29 T cell receptor beta chains from one sample, sequenced in a study of OX40 agonist ivuxolimab in advanced cancers. Data came from immunoSEQ multiplex PCR; TCRdb stores just in-frame clones and leaves some out. The sample records over 100,000 clones, roughly 91% being singletons. The sequencing here drew on CD4+ or CD8+ T cells sorted from blood, taken in a trial of the OX40 agonist ivuxolimab. These TCRs come from an adult with an advanced solid tumor such as melanoma, head and neck, liver or kidney cancer.

The sample holds a few counts of this clone. V is TRBV6-5 and J is TRBJ1-2, with D unresolved. Deletions cut 6 bases from V and 8 bases from J, with 19 bases between. This CDR3 is 14 amino acids long. Germline V gives CDR1 MNHEY, CDR2 SVGAGI. The chain's CDR3 is CASRQLTETRGYTF. CDR3 bases: TGTGCCAGCAGACAACTTACAGAAACGCGCGGCTACACCTTC.

This chain joins TRBV5-8 and TRBJ2-7; D is possibly TRBD2 (6 bases). The V gene's germline CDR1 is SGHTS and CDR2 YDEGEE. The CDR3 loop spans 13 amino acids. V was pared by 10 bases and J by 4 bases, with 18 bases between. This chain's CDR3 is CAPTGSRGYEQYF. CDR3 coding DNA: TGTGCCCCCACCGGCTCCCGGGGGTACGAGCAGTACTTC.

CDR3 coding DNA: TGTGCCAGCAGTGAAGGCCGGGACCTCAGGTCGAGAGCTTTCTTT. Its translation is CASSEGRDLRSRAFF. The chain recombines TRBV6-1 with TRBJ1-1; maybe TRBD1 (5 bases). Between the trimmed V and J ends, which lost 1 base and 10 bases, there was a span of 19 bases. CDR1 and CDR2 from the germline V gene are MNHNS and SASEGT. This CDR3 has 15 amino acids.

The chain recombines TRBV7-8 with TRBJ1-3; 9 bases are a match to TRBD1. The V segment lost 5 bases and the J segment 7 bases; nucleotides outside the gene matches: 3. This CDR3 region has 13 residues. Germline values: CDR1 SGHVS, CDR2 FQNEAQ. The CDR3 DNA follows: TGTGCCAGCAGCCCGACAGGGGGGAACACCATATATTTT. This sequence encodes CASSPTGGNTIYF.

This chain links TRBV5-4 with TRBJ1-1; D is unclear. The CDR3 totals 15 residues. Trimming took off 0 bases at V and 1 base at J, with 10 bases between the two ends. Germline V gene sequence: CDR1 SGHNT, CDR2 YYREEE (reference sequence). The CDR3 loop reads CASSLETPRNTEAFF. The CDR3 bases are TGTGCCAGCAGCTTGGAGACCCCTCGGAACACTGAAGCTTTCTTT.

This chain joins TRBV18 and TRBJ1-2, with a weak D call TRBD1 (5 bases). Trimming left V 5 bases short and J 8 bases short, with 21 bases between. CDR3 size: 15 residues. From germline, CDR1 is KGHSH and CDR2 LQKENI. DNA for the CDR3: TGTGCCAGCTCATTGGTGGGGCCAAGCATTGAGGGCTACACCTTC. Encoded protein: CASSLVGPSIEGYTF.

The V call is TRBV7-8, the J call TRBJ2-7, with D uncertain. V shed 5 bases and J shed 3 bases, with 5 bases lying between them. Per germline, CDR1 SGHVS and CDR2 FQNEAQ. The CDR3 is 11 amino acids. CDR3 coding DNA: TGTGCCAGCAGCCTTTTCTACGAGCAGTACTTC. Translating gives CASSLFYEQYF.

The chain has TRBV11-2 and TRBJ2-7; D gene ambiguous. CDR3 size: 13 residues. V dropped 0 bases and J dropped 2 bases, with 5 bases sitting between them. Germline V CDR1 and CDR2: SGHAT, FQNNGV. CDR3 residues: CASSLDLTYEQYF. In DNA form, the CDR3 reads TGTGCCAGCAGCTTAGACCTAACCTACGAGCAGTACTTC.

The CDR3 DNA follows: TGCGCCAGCAGCCTCCGACAGGGGGCGGACAATGAGCAGTTCTTC. Encoded protein: CASSLRQGADNEQFF. The chain combines TRBV5-1 with TRBJ2-1; the match to TRBD1 covers 10 bases. There are 15 residues in the CDR3. Germline V gene data show CDR1 as SGHRS and CDR2 as YFSETQ. V gave up 4 bases and J gave up 5 bases; unmatched junction bases: 6.

The chain uses TRBV7-2 and TRBJ2-5, with 13 bases fitting TRBD2. CDR3 length equals 14 residues. V was clipped by 5 bases and J by 7 bases; unmatched bases: 4. Germline CDR1 SGHTA, CDR2 FQGNSA. The CDR3 protein is CASSPGLAGRTQYF. CDR3 nucleotides: TGTGCCAGCAGCCCGGGACTAGCGGGACGGACCCAGTACTTC.

This clone was counted once. This chain links TRBV6-4 with TRBJ2-2; D is possibly TRBD1 (6 bases). The CDR3 consists of 14 residues. Trimming removed 4 bases at V and 4 bases at J, with 10 bases between. The germline gives CDR1 MRHNA, CDR2 SNTAGT. CDR3 DNA sequence: TGTGCCAGCAGTGCCCAGGGGAGCACCGGGGAGCTGTTTTTT. Translating gives CASSAQGSTGELFF.

The chain combines TRBV19 with TRBJ1-4; D remains ambiguous. The V and J ends lost 6 bases and 0 bases respectively, with 5 bases between them. This CDR3 comprises 13 residues. The germline CDR1 and CDR2 sequences are LNHDA and SQIVND (reference sequence). The CDR3 loop reads CASRRTTNEKLFF. The CDR3 nucleotides are TGTGCCAGTAGGAGAACAACTAATGAAAAACTGTTTTTT.

The V call is TRBV18, the J call TRBJ2-2, with D tentatively TRBD2 (5 bases). V was cut by 6 bases and J by 0 bases, with 8 bases left in between. This CDR3 has 14 residues. Germline V gives CDR1 KGHSH, CDR2 LQKENI. The CDR3 protein is CASSSVTNTGELFF. In nucleotides, the CDR3 is TGTGCCAGCTCTAGCGTCACGAACACCGGGGAGCTGTTTTTT.

V usage is TRBV27 and J usage is TRBJ1-4; weak D call: TRBD1 (5 bases). CDR1 and CDR2 (germline): MNHEY, SMNVEV (reference sequence). The length of the CDR3 is 15 residues. Trimming took off 2 bases at V and 2 bases at J, with 9 bases between the two ends. This CDR3 reads CASSLRGGTNEKLFF. The CDR3 DNA follows: TGTGCCAGCAGTTTACGGGGGGGGACTAATGAAAAACTGTTTTTT.

This chain uses TRBV5-6 with TRBJ2-1; unclear D gene. Germline-derived CDR1 and CDR2 are SGHDT and YYEEEE. With 4 bases removed from V and 0 bases from J, the gap between germline ends came to 11 bases. CDR3 size: 15 residues. The CDR3 coding sequence is TGTGCCAGCAGCCTCGACGTGAGCTCCTACAATGAGCAGTTCTTC. Its protein is CASSLDVSSYNEQFF.

A word on this clone: Other nucleotide sequences in the sample specify the same CDR3. The CDR3 is CASSRQGYGYTF. The CDR3 DNA sequence: TGTGCCAGCAGCCGACAGGGTTATGGCTACACCTTC. The V call is TRBV11-3, the J call TRBJ1-2; 7 bases map to TRBD1. CDR1 SGHNT and CDR2 YENEEA come from the germline V gene. This CDR3 spans 12 amino acids. With 5 bases clipped from V and 5 bases from J, the junction kept 2 bases outside the gene matches.

The chain recombines TRBV6-5 with TRBJ2-1, with D unclear. The V end was cut by 2 bases, the J end by 5 bases, with 13 bases between. The CDR3 consists of 15 residues. Germline V lookup: CDR1 MNHEY, CDR2 SVGAGI. This CDR3 reads CASSYESGLDNEQFF. The CDR3 DNA reads as TGTGCCAGCAGTTACGAATCGGGCCTAGACAATGAGCAGTTCTTC.

The V call is TRBV5-1, the J call TRBJ2-7; the D gene is possibly TRBD2 (6 bases). The CDR3 runs 14 residues. V lost 5 bases and J lost 0, with 12 bases in between. CDR1 is SGHRS and CDR2 is YFSETQ in the germline V gene. CDR3: CASRGLGSSYEQYF. For the CDR3, the DNA is TGCGCCAGCAGGGGACTGGGGAGCTCCTACGAGCAGTACTTC.

The chain links TRBV18 to TRBJ2-7, with 9 bases fitting TRBD1. This CDR3 region has 15 residues. Germline lookup yields CDR1 KGHSH and CDR2 LQKENI. Losses at the gene ends were 2 bases for V and 7 bases for J; bases not matched to a gene: 9. As DNA, the CDR3 is TGTGCCAGCTCACCAGACCGGGACAGGGTGGGTGAGCAGTACTTC. As protein: CASSPDRDRVGEQYF.

This clone was detected only once. V is TRBV30 and J is TRBJ1-6; a weak D match, TRBD1 (5 bases). The CDR3 sequence is 16 residues long. V lost 2 bases to trimming and J lost 6 bases, with 17 bases between them. The germline CDR1 and CDR2 sequences are GTSNPN and SVGIG (reference sequence). CDR3 nucleotide sequence: TGTGCCTGGAGTTATTCTGGGTCGGGGGGTAATTCACCCCTCCACTTT. Its translation: CAWSYSGSGGNSPLHF.

The chain links TRBV7-9 to TRBJ2-7, with 11 bases that match TRBD2. From germline, CDR1 is SEHNR and CDR2 FQNEAQ (reference sequence). This CDR3 comprises 17 residues. V lost 1 base, J lost 6 bases, and 11 bases stayed unmatched. CDR3 residues: CASSLDHQTSGKGEQYF. CDR3 sequence (DNA): TGTGCCAGCAGCTTAGACCACCAGACTAGCGGGAAGGGCGAGCAGTACTTC.

The V and J genes are TRBV5-8 and TRBJ2-3; the D gene is possibly TRBD2 (6 bases). Trimming took off 4 bases at V and 5 bases at J, with 11 bases between the two ends. CDR3 length equals 13 residues. The germline CDR1 and CDR2 sequences are SGHTS and YDEGEE. The CDR3 sequence is CASSRRGGDTQYF. The CDR3 nucleotides read TGTGCCAGCAGCCGGAGGGGAGGAGATACGCAGTATTTT.

Comment on this clone: At one boundary the junction diverges from the germline segment, which might be a read error. The chain joins TRBV5-3 to TRBJ2-3, with D uncertain. TRBV5-3 is an open reading frame whose function is uncertain. This CDR3 comprises 14 residues. Here the CDR3 DNA reads TGTGCCAGCAGCTCCCTAGGTAGCACAGATACGCAGTATTTT. It translates to CASSSLGSTDTQYF.

The chain couples TRBV7-2 to TRBJ1-4; 7 bases align to TRBD1. Germline CDR1 SGHTA, CDR2 FQGNSA. With V trimmed by 5 bases and J by 3 bases, 6 bases remained unmatched. The CDR3 is made up of 15 amino acids. CDR3 sequence: CASSRTGVPNEKLFF. The DNA of the CDR3 is TGTGCCAGCAGCCGAACAGGGGTCCCTAATGAAAAACTGTTTTTT.

The CDR3 loop reads CASSFGTGTYEQYF. CDR3 bases: TGTGCCAGCAGTTTTGGGACAGGGACCTACGAGCAGTACTTC. The gene calls are TRBV6-5 and TRBJ2-7, with 9 bases lining up with TRBD1. Germline V CDR1 and CDR2: MNHEY, SVGAGI. The length of the CDR3 is 14 residues. Trimming took 4 bases from V and 2 from J; bases not matched to a gene: 3.

The chain joins TRBV7-9 to TRBJ2-7, with a tentative D call TRBD2 (5 bases). The germline V and J ends were trimmed by 5 bases and 0 bases, with 17 bases remaining between them. This CDR3 spans 16 amino acids. Per germline, CDR1 SEHNR and CDR2 FQNEAQ (reference sequence). The CDR3 region has the DNA TGTGCCAGCAGCCATATCAGCGGCGGAGTCTCCTACGAGCAGTACTTC. Its translation: CASSHISGGVSYEQYF.

The chain couples TRBV15 to TRBJ2-5; unclear D gene. The CDR3 extends over 12 amino acids. The germline CDR1 and CDR2 sequences are LNHNV and YYDKDF (reference sequence). Trimming removed 2 bases from V and 1 base from J, with 2 bases in between. The CDR3 here is CATSRFQETQYF. The CDR3 bases are TGTGCCACCAGCAGATTCCAAGAGACCCAGTACTTC.

V gene TRBV5-1 combines with J gene TRBJ1-6; D gene uncertain. Germline CDR1 and CDR2: SGHRS and YFSETQ. This CDR3 has 15 residues. Trimming cost V 5 bases and J 0 bases, with 9 bases left between them. The CDR3 DNA reads TGCGCCAGCAGGGCTGCTACCTCCTATAATTCACCCCTCCACTTT. It translates to CASRAATSYNSPLHF.

The chain couples TRBV18 to TRBJ2-7; no definite D call. Trimming pared 3 bases from V and 6 bases from J, leaving 21 bases between. CDR3 size: 16 residues. Germline V CDR1 and CDR2: KGHSH, LQKENI. DNA for the CDR3: TGTGCCAGCTCACCGGTCTCGAGACCGTGGCGGCCCGAGCAGTACTTC. It yields the protein CASSPVSRPWRPEQYF.